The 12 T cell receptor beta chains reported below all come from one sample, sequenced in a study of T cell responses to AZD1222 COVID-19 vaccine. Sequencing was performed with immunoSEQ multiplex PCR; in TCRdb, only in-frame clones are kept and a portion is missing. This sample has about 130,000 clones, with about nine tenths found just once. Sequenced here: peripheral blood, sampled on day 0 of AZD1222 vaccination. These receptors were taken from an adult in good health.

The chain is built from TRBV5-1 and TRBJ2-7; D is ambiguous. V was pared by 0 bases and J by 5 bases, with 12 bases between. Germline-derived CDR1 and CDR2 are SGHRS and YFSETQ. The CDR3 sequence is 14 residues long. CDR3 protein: CASSLGGVEDEQYF. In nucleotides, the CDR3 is TGCGCCAGCAGCTTGGGTGGGGTCGAGGACGAGCAGTACTTC.

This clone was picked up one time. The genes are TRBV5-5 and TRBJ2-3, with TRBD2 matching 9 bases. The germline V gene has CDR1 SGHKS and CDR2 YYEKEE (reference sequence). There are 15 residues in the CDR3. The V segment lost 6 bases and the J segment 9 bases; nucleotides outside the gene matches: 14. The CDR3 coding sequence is TGTGCCAGCATCTCAGCGGCGGAAGCGGGGGGAACGCAGTATTTT. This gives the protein CASISAAEAGGTQYF.

DNA of the CDR3: TGTGCCATCAGAGGGGCAGGGCAAGGGAACGAGCAGTACTTC. As protein: CAIRGAGQGNEQYF. J is TRBJ2-7 and V is TRBV10-3; D is possibly TRBD1 (5 bases). V gave up 6 bases and J gave up 5 bases, with 17 bases separating them. The CDR3 covers 14 residues. Germline V gene sequence: CDR1 ENHRY, CDR2 SYGVKD.

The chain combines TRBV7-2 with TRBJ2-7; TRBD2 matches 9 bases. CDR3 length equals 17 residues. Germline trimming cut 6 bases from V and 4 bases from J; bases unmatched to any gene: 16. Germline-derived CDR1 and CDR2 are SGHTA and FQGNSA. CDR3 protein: CASRTGAGGPLRYEQYF. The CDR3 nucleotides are TGTGCCAGCAGAACAGGGGCGGGAGGGCCACTAAGGTACGAGCAGTACTTC. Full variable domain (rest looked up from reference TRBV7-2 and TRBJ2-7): GAGVSQSPSNKVTEKGKDVELRCDPISGHTALYWYRQSLGQGLEFLIYFQGNSAPDKSGLPSDRFSAERTGGSVSTLTIQRTQQEDSAVYLCASRTGAGGPLRYEQYFGPGTRLTVT.

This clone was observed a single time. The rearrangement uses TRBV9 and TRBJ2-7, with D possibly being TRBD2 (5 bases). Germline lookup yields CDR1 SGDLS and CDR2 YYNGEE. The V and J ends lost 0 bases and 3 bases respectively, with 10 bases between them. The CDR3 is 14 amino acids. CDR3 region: CASSVDEGNYEQYF. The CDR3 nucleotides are TGTGCCAGCAGCGTAGATGAGGGAAACTACGAGCAGTACTTC.

CDR3 coding DNA: TGCGCCAGCCGCAAGGGACTAGACTACGAGCAGTACTTC. Translating gives CASRKGLDYEQYF. This sequence joins TRBV5-1 and TRBJ2-7; 8 positions agree with TRBD2. Germline CDR1 reads SGHRS; CDR2 reads YFSETQ. Germline trimming cut 7 bases from V and 3 bases from J; bases unmatched to any gene: 6. This CDR3 is 13 amino acids long.

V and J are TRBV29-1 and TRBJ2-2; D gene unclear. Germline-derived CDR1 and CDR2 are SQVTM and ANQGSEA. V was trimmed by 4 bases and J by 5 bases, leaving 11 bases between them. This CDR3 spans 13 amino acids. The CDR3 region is CSVAGSGTGELFF. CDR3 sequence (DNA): TGCAGCGTTGCTGGGTCTGGTACCGGGGAGCTGTTTTTT.

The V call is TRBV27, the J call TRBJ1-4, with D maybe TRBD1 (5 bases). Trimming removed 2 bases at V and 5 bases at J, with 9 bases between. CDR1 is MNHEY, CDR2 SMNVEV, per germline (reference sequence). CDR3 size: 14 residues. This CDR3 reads CASSLQGWNEKLFF. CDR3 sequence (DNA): TGTGCCAGCAGTTTACAGGGTTGGAATGAAAAACTGTTTTTT.

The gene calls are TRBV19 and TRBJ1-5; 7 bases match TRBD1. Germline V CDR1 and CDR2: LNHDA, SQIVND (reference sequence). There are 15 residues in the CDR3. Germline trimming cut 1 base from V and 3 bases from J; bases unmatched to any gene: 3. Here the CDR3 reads CASSIAGTVNQPQHF. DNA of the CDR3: TGTGCCAGTAGTATAGCCGGGACAGTCAATCAGCCCCAGCATTTT.

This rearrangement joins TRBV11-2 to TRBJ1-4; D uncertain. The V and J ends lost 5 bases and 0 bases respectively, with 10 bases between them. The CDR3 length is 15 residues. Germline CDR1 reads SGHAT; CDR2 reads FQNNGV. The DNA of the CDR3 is TGTGCCAGCAGCCCACGACACGCAACTAATGAAAAACTGTTTTTT. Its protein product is CASSPRHATNEKLFF.

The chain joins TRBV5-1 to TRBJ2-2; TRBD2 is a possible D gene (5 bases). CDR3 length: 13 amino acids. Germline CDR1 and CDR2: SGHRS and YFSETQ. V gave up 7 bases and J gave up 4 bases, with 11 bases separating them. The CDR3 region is CASRLAPTGELFF. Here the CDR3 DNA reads TGCGCCAGCCGTCTAGCTCCCACCGGGGAGCTGTTTTTT.

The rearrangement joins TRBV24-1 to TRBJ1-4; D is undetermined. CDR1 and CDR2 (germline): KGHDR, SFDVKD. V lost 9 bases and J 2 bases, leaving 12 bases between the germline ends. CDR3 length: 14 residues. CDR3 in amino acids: CATGPAGTNEKLFF. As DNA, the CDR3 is TGTGCCACCGGGCCCGCCGGCACTAATGAAAAACTGTTTTTT.